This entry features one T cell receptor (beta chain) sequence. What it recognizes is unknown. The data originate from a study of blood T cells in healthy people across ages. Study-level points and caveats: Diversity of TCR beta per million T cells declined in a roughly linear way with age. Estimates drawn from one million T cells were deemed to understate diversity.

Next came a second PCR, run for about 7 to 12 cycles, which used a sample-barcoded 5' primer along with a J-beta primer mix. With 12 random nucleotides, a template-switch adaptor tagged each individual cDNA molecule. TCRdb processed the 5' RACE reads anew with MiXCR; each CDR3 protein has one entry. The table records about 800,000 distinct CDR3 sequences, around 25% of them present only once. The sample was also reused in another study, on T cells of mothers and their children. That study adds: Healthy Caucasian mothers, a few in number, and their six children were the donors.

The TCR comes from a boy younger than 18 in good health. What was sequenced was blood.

Here the CDR3 DNA reads TGTGCCAGCAGCTCGTGGGGGGGCTCGAACACCGGGGAGCTGTTTTTT. It encodes CASSSWGGSNTGELFF. The J gene is TRBJ2-2, the V gene TRBV7-2; D is perhaps TRBD2 (7 bases). The CDR3 totals 16 residues. The V and J ends lost 4 bases and 0 bases respectively, with 12 bases between them. CDR1 is SGHTA, CDR2 FQGNSA, per germline.